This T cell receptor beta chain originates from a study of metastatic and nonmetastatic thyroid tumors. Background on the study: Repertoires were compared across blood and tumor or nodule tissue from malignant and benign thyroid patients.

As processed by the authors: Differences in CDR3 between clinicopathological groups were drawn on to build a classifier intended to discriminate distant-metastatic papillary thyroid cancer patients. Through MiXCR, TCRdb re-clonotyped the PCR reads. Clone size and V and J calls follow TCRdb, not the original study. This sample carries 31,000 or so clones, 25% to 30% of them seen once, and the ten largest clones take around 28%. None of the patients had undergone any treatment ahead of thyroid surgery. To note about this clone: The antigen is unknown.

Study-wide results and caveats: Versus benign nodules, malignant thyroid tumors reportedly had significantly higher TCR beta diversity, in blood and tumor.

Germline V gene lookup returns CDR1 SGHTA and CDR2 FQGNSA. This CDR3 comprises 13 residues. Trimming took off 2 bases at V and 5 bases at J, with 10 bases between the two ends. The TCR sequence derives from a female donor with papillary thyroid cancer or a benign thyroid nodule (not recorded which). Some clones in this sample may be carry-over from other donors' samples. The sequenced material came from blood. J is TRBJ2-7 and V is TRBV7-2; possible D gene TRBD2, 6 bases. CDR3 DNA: TGTGCCAGCAGCTTAACGGGGACTGACGAGCAGTACTTC. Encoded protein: CASSLTGTDEQYF.